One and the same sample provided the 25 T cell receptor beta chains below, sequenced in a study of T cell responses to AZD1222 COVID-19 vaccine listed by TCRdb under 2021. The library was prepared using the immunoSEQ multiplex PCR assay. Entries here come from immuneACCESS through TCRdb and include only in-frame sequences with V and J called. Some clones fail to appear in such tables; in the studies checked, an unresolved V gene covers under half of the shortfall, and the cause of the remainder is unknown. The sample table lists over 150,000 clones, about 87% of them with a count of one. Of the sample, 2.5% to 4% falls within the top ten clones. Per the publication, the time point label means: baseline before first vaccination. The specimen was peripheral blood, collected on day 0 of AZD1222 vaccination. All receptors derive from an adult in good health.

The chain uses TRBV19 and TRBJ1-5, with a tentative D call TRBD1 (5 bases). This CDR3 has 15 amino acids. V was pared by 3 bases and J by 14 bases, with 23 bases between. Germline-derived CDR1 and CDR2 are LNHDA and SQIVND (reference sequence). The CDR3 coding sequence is TGTGCCAGTAGTATTAATAAACAGGACCATTCAAGAGAGCATTTT. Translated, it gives CASSINKQDHSREHF.

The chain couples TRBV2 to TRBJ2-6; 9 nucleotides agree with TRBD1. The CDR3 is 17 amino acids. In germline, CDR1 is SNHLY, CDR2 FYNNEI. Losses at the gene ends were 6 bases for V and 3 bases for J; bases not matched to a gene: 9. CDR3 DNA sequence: TGTGCCAGCAGCGCTGGACAGGGGTTCCGTGGGGCCAACGTCCTGACTTTC. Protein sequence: CASSAGQGFRGANVLTF.

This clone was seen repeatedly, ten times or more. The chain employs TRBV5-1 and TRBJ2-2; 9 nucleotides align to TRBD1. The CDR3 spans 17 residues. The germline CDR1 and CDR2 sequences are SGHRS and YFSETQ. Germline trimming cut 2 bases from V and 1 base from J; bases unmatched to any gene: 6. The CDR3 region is CASSLKKTGGNTGELFF. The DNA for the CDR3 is TGCGCCAGCAGCTTAAAAAAGACAGGGGGGAACACCGGGGAGCTGTTTTTT.

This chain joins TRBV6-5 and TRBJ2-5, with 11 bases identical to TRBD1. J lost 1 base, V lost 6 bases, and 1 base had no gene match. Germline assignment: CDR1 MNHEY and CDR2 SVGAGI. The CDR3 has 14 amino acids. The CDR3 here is CASSGQGAQETQYF. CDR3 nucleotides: TGTGCCAGCAGCGGACAGGGGGCCCAAGAGACCCAGTACTTC.

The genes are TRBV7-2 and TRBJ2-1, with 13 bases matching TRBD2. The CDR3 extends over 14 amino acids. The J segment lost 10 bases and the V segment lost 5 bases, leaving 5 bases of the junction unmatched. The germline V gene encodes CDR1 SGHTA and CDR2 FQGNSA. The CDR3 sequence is CASSTSGGAREQFF. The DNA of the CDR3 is TGTGCCAGCAGCACTAGCGGGGGGGCGCGGGAGCAGTTCTTC.

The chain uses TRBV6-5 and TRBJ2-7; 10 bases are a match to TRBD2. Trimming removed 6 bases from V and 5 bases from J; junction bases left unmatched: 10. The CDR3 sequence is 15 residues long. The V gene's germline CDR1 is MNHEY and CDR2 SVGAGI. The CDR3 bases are TGTGCCAGCAGCCGGGATAGCGGGGGGACCGACGAGCAGTACTTC. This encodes CASSRDSGGTDEQYF.

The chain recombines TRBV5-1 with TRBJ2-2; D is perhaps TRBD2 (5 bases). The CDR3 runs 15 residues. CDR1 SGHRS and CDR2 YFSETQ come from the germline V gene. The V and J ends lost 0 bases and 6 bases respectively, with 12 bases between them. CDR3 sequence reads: CASSLERLGAGELFF. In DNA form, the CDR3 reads TGCGCCAGCAGCTTGGAACGCCTGGGAGCCGGGGAGCTGTTTTTT.

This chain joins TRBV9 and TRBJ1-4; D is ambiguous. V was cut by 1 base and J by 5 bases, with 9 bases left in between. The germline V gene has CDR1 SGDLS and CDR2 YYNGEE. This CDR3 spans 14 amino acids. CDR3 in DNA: TGTGCCAGCAGCGTAAGGGCAGAAAATGAAAAACTGTTTTTT. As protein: CASSVRAENEKLFF.

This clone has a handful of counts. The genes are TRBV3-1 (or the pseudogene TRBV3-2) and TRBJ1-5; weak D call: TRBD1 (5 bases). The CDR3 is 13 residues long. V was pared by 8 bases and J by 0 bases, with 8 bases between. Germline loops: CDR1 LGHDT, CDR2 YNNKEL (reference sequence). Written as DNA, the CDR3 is TGTGCCAGCTCCGGGGCTAGCAATCAGCCCCAGCATTTT. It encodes CASSGASNQPQHF.

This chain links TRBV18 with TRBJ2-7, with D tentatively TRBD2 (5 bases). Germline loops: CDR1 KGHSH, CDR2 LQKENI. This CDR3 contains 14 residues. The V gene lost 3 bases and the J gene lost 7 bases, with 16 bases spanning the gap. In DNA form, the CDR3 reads TGTGCCAGCTCACCCCCCTCCTCGCGAGGGGAGCAGTACTTC. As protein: CASSPPSSRGEQYF. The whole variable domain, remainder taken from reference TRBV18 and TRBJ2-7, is NAGVMQNPRHLVRRRGQEARLRCSPMKGHSHVYWYRQLPEEGLKFMVYLQKENIIDESGMPKERFSAEFPKEGPSILRIQQVVRGDSAAYFCASSPPSSRGEQYFGPGTRLTVT.

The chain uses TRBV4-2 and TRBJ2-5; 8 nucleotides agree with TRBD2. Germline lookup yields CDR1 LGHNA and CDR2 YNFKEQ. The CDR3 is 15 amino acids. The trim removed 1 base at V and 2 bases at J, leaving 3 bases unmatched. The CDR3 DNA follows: TGTGCCAGCAGCCAAGGGGCGGGGGGTCAAGAGACCCAGTACTTC. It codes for CASSQGAGGQETQYF.

This CDR3 reads CASSLGGMGQPQHF. CDR3 nucleotide sequence: TGTGCCAGCAGCTTAGGGGGAATGGGTCAGCCCCAGCATTTT. V gene TRBV7-2 combines with J gene TRBJ1-5, with D uncertain. Trimming left V 1 base short and J 6 bases short, with 10 bases between. In germline, CDR1 is SGHTA, CDR2 FQGNSA. The CDR3 length is 14 residues.

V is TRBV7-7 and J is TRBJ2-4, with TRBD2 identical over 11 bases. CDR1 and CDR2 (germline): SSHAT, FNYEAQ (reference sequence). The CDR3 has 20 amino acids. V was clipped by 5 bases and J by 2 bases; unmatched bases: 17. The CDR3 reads CASSPTEGLAVPAPKNIQYF. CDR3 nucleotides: TGTGCCAGCAGCCCTACCGAGGGACTAGCGGTCCCTGCCCCCAAAAACATTCAGTACTTC.

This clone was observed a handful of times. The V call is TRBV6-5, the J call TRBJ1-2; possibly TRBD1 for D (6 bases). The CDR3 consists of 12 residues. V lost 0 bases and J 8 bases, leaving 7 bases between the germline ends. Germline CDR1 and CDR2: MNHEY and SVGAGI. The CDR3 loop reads CASSYSGGGYTF. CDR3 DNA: TGTGCCAGCAGTTACTCGGGGGGCGGCTACACCTTC.

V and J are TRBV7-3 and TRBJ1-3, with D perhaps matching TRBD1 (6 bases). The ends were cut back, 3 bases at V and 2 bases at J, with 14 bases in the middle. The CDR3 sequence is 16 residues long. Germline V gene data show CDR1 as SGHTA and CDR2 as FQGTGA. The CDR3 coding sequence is TGTGCCAGCAGCTTGACCGGGACACAAGCTGGAAACACCATATATTTT. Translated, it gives CASSLTGTQAGNTIYF.

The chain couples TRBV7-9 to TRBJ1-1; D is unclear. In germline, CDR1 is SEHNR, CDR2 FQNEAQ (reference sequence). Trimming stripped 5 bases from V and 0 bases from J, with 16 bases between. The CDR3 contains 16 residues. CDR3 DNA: TGTGCCAGCAGCCCAGAACGGGGTACCCTGAACACTGAAGCTTTCTTT. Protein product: CASSPERGTLNTEAFF.

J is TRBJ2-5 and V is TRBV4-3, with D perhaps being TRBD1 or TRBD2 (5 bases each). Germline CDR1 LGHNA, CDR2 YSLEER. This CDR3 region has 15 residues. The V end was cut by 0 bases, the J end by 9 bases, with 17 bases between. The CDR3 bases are TGCGCCAGCAGCCAAGATCGAACACTCCAGGGACCCCAGTACTTC. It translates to CASSQDRTLQGPQYF.

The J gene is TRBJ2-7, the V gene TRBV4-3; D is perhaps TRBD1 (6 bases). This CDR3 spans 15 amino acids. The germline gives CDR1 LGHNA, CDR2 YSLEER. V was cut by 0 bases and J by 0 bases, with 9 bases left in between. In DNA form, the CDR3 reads TGCGCCAGCAGCCAAGATGACAGGAGCTCCTACGAGCAGTACTTC. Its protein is CASSQDDRSSYEQYF.

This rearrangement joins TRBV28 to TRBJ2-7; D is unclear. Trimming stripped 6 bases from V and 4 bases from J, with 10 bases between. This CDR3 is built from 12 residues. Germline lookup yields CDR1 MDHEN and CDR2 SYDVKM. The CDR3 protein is CASSRLGYEQYF. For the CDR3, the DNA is TGTGCCAGCAGCCGACTCGGATACGAGCAGTACTTC.

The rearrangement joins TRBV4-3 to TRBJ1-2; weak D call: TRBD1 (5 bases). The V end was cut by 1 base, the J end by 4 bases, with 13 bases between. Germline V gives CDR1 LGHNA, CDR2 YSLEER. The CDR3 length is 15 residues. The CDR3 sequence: CASSQVWGGGYGYTF. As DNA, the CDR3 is TGCGCCAGCAGCCAAGTTTGGGGGGGAGGCTATGGCTACACCTTC.

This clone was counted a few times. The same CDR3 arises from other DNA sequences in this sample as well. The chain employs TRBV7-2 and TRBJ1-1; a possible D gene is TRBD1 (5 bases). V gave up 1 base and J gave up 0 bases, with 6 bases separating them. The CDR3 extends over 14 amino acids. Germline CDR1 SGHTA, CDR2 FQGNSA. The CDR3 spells CASSLGGVNTEAFF. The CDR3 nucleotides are TGTGCCAGCAGCTTAGGAGGGGTGAACACTGAAGCTTTCTTT.

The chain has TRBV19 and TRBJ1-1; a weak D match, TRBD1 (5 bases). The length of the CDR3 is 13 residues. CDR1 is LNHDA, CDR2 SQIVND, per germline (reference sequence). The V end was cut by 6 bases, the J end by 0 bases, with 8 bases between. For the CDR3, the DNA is TGTGCCAGTAGGGGGCAGATGAACACTGAAGCTTTCTTT. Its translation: CASRGQMNTEAFF.

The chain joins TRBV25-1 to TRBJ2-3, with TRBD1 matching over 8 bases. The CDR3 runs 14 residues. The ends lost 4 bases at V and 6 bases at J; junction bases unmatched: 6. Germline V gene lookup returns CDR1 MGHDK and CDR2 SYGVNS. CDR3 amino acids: CASSGQGITDTQYF. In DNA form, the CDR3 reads TGTGCCAGCAGTGGACAGGGGATTACGGATACGCAGTATTTT.

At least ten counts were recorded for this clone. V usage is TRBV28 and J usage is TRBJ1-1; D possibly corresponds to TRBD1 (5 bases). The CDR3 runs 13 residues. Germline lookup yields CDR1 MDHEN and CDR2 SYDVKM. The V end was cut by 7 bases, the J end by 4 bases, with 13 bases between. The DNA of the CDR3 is TGTGCCAGCACCTGGGTAAGGGGCACTGAAGCTTTCTTT. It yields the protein CASTWVRGTEAFF.

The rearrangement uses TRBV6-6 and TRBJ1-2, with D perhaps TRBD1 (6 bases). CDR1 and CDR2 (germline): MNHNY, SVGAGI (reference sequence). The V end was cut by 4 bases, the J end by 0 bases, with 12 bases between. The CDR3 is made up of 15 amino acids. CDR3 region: CASSWDTLTNYGYTF. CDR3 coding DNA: TGTGCCAGCAGTTGGGACACCCTTACTAACTATGGCTACACCTTC.